This passage covers 5 T cell receptor beta chains from one sample sequenced in a study of blood T cell repertoires in COVID-19. The data were produced by immunoSEQ multiplex PCR, yet TCRdb's version contains in-frame clones alone and is incomplete. The sample lists fewer than 400,000 clones, 85% to 90% occurring once. Sequenced input: peripheral blood. The receptors come from a young woman with COVID-19, enrolled during active disease.

The rearrangement links TRBV19 to TRBJ1-6; 9 bases line up with TRBD1. J lost 10 bases, V lost 5 bases, and 6 bases had no gene match. The CDR3 extends over 14 amino acids. Germline values: CDR1 LNHDA, CDR2 SQIVND (reference sequence). The CDR3 region is CASSADRGSSPLHF. The CDR3 nucleotides read TGTGCCAGTAGTGCGGACAGGGGTAGCTCACCCCTCCACTTT. The variable domain in full, with the rest retrieved from reference TRBV19 and TRBJ1-6, is DGGITQSPKYLFRKEGQNVTLSCEQNLNHDAMYWYRQDPGQGLRLIYYSQIVNDFQKGDIAEGYSVSREKKESFPLTVTSAQKNPTAFYLCASSADRGSSPLHFGNGTRLTVT.

V and J are TRBV10-2 and TRBJ2-3, with TRBD1 matching over 9 bases. Germline trimming cut 8 bases from V and 1 base from J; bases unmatched to any gene: 7. The germline gives CDR1 WSHSY, CDR2 SAAADI. The CDR3 loop spans 15 amino acids. CDR3 coding DNA: TGCGCCAGCGTCCGGGACAGGGCGGGCACAGATACGCAGTATTTT. Protein product: CASVRDRAGTDTQYF.

This clone was found once. The chain has TRBV6-1 and TRBJ2-3, with a weak D call TRBD2 (6 bases). This CDR3 spans 16 amino acids. In germline, CDR1 is MNHNS, CDR2 SASEGT. V shed 1 base and J shed 6 bases, with 17 bases lying between them. CDR3 in amino acids: CASSEDPGLLGDTQYF. CDR3 coding DNA: TGTGCCAGCAGTGAAGATCCGGGACTCCTCGGGGATACGCAGTATTTT.

This chain connects TRBV6-5 to TRBJ1-4; D is possibly TRBD1 (6 bases). The CDR3 contains 13 residues. From germline, CDR1 is MNHEY and CDR2 SVGAGI. V lost 5 bases, J lost 8 bases, and 12 bases lay in between. The CDR3 region has the DNA TGTGCCAGCAGTCGGGACACTCCCGAAAAACTGTTTTTT. Encoded protein: CASSRDTPEKLFF.

The rearrangement joins TRBV6-6 to TRBJ1-3; TRBD1 agrees at 7 bases. The CDR3 has 15 amino acids. Trimming took 2 bases from V and 1 from J; bases not matched to a gene: 2. Germline values: CDR1 MNHNY, CDR2 SVGAGI (reference sequence). Here the CDR3 reads CASSYETGSGNTIYF. The DNA for the CDR3 is TGTGCCAGCAGTTACGAGACAGGGTCTGGAAACACCATATATTTT.